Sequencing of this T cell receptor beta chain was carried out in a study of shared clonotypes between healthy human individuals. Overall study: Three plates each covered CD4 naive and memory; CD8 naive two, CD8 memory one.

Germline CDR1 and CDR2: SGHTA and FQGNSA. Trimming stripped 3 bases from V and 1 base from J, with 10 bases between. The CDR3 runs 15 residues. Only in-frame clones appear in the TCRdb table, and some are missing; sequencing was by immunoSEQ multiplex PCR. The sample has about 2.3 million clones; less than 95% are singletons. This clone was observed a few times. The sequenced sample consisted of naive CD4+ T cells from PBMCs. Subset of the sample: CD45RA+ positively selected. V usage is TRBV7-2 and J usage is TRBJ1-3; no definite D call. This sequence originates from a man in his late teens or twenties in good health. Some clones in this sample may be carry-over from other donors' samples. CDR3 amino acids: CASSFSPGSGNTIYF. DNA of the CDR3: TGTGCCAGCAGCTTCTCGCCCGGGTCTGGAAACACCATATATTTT.